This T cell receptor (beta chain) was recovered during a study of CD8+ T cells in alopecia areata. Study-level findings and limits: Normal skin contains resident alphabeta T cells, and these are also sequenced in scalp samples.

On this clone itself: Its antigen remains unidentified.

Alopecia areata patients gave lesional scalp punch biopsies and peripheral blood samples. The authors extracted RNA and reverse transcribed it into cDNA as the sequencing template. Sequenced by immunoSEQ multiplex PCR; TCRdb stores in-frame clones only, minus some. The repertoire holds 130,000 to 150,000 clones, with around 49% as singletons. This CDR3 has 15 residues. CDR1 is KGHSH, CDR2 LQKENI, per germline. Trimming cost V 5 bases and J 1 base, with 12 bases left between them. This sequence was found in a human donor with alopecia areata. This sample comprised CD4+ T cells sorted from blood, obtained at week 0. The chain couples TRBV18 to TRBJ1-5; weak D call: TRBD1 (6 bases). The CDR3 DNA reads TGTGCCAGCTCAGCACAGGGAGGCAGCAATCAGCCCCAGCATTTT. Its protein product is CASSAQGGSNQPQHF.